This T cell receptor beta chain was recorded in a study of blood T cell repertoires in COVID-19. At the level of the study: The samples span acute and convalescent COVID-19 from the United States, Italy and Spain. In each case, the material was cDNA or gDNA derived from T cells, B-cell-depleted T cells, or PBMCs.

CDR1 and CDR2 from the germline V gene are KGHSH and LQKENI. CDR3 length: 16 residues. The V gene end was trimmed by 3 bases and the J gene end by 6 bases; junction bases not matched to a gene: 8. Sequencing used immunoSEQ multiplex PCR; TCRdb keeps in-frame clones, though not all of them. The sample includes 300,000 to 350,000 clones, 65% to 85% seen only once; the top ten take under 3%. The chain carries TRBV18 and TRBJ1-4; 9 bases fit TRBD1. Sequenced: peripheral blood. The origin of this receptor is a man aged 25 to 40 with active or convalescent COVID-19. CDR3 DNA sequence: TGTGCCAGCTCACCTAACAGGGGGCAGACCTATGAAAAACTGTTTTTT. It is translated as CASSPNRGQTYEKLFF.